Sequencing of this T cell receptor (beta chain) was carried out in a study of blood T cell repertoires in COVID-19. Sequenced by immunoSEQ multiplex PCR; TCRdb stores in-frame clones only, minus some. The sample carries over 50,000 clones, roughly 84% recorded once. Germline V lookup: CDR1 LGHDT, CDR2 YNNKEL (reference sequence). V shed 2 bases, J shed 7 bases, and the junction held 3 bases outside the gene matches. The CDR3 has 15 residues. The source is a man aged 55-75 years with COVID-19, enrolled during active disease. Specimen: peripheral blood. The genes are TRBV3-1 (or the pseudogene TRBV3-2) and TRBJ2-1, with 12 bases identical to TRBD2. CDR3 in DNA: TGTGCCAGCAGCCAAACTAGCGGGGGGTGGAATGAGCAGTTCTTC. Translating gives CASSQTSGGWNEQFF.